This T cell receptor (beta chain) was captured by sequencing in a study of T cells in Graves' hyperthyroidism and ophthalmopathy. Amplification yielded TCR beta CDR3 regions, with RNA transcripts as the source. The HTBI primer set drove a first-round RT-PCR of the TCR CDR3. A single record per CDR3 protein comes from TCRdb applying MiXCR to the multiplex PCR reads. The data show about 560,000 distinct CDR3 sequences, roughly a sixth seen once. This clonotype has at least ten counts. Its target is not known. Diagnoses used clinical symptoms, serum thyroxine and TRAb, thyroid ultrasound and orbital computed tomography. General observations from the study: Classification by a 13 V-J model distinguished ophthalmopathy from stable hyperthyroidism.

V was clipped by 2 bases and J by 3 bases, with 26 bases between them. The CDR3 spans 19 residues. Germline V gene data show CDR1 as MNHEY and CDR2 as SVGEGT. The J gene is TRBJ2-7, the V gene TRBV6-2 or TRBV6-3, with D perhaps matching TRBD1 or TRBD2 (5 bases each). This receptor was taken from a woman between 18 and 29 years old with Graves' hyperthyroidism. Sequenced: blood. The CDR3 protein is CASSYPIMRDPPPHYEQYF. The CDR3 DNA reads TGTGCCAGCAGTTACCCCATCATGAGGGACCCCCCCCCCCACTACGAGCAGTACTTC.